The clone carrying this T cell receptor beta chain has just a few counts. Its cognate antigen is unknown. In TCRdb, the RT-PCR reads were re-called with MiXCR into one record per CDR3 protein. The sample yields 700,000 to 800,000 distinct CDR3 sequences, around a sixth seen once. This entry is derived from a study of response to subunit inactivated influenza vaccine. Germline trimming cut 0 bases from V and 8 bases from J; bases unmatched to any gene: 3. The germline V gene has CDR1 SGHRS and CDR2 YFSETQ. This CDR3 has 15 amino acids. Whole-study findings and limits: Every seasonal influenza vaccination brings in few new T cells, the authors suggested.

The TCR comes from a middle-aged man who received an inactivated influenza vaccine. Sequences were derived from PBMCs from blood, sampled 4 to 6 days after vaccination. V and J are TRBV5-1 and TRBJ2-1; 12 bases fit TRBD1. DNA of the CDR3: TGCGCCAGCAGCTTGGCGGGGACAGGGGGCTATGAGCAGTTCTTC. It translates to CASSLAGTGGYEQFF.